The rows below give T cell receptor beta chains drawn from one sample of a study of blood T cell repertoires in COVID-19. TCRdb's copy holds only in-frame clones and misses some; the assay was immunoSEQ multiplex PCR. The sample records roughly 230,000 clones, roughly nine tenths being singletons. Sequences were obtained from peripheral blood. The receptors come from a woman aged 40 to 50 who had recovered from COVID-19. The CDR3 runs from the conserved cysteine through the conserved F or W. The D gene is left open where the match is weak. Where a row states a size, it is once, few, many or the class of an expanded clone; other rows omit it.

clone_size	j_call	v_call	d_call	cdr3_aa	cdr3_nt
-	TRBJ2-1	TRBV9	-	CASSVETLGSISEQFF	TGTGCCAGCAGCGTAGAAACCCTCGGGAGTATTAGTGAGCAGTTCTTC
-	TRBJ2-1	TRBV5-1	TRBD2	CASSLEDSGGAPYNEQFF	TGCGCCAGCAGCTTGGAGGATAGCGGGGGGGCCCCCTACAATGAGCAGTTCTTC
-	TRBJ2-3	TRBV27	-	CASRRYQGYSTDTQYF	TGTGCCAGCAGAAGATACCAGGGTTACAGCACAGATACGCAGTATTTT
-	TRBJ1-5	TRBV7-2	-	CASSVQQDQPQHF	TGTGCCAGCAGCGTCCAACAGGATCAGCCCCAGCATTTT
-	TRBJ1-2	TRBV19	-	CASSDGGVRRDGYTF	TGTGCCAGTAGTGATGGAGGGGTAAGGAGAGATGGCTACACCTTC
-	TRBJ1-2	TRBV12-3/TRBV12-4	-	CASTPGGAGGYTF	TGTGCCAGCACCCCGGGAGGGGCGGGTGGCTACACCTTC
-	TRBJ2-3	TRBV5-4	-	CASSLQGYGKRTQYF	TGTGCCAGCAGCTTACAGGGATACGGCAAGAGGACGCAGTATTTT
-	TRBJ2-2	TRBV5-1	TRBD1	CASSTDRGPGVGELFF	TGCGCCAGCAGCACGGACAGGGGGCCAGGCGTCGGGGAGCTGTTTTTT
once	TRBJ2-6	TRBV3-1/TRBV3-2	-	CASSQGGAGANVLTF	TGTGCCAGCAGCCAAGGGGGGGCTGGGGCCAACGTCCTGACTTTC
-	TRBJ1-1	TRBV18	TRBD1	CASSAGQAIEAFF	TGTGCCAGCTCAGCTGGACAGGCCATTGAAGCTTTCTTT
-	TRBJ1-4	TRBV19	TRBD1	CASRKNRGINEKLFF	TGTGCCAGTCGAAAGAACAGGGGGATTAATGAAAAACTGTTTTTT
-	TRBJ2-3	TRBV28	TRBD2	CASRIAGGTQYF	TGTGCCAGCAGAATAGCGGGGGGTACGCAGTATTTT
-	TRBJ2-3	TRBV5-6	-	CASSLAGGSTDTQYF	TGTGCCAGCAGCTTGGCTGGGGGGAGCACAGATACGCAGTATTTT
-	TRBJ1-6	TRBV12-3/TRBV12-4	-	CASSADISPLHF	TGTGCCAGCAGTGCGGATATTTCACCCCTCCACTTT
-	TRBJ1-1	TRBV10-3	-	CAITTEGHTEAFF	TGTGCCATCACTACGGAGGGGCACACTGAAGCTTTCTTT
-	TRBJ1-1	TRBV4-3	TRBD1	CASSQSTGVTEAFF	TGCGCCAGCAGCCAGTCGACAGGGGTCACTGAAGCTTTCTTT
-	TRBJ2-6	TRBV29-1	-	CSASQAPGANVLTF	TGCAGCGCCTCACAGGCCCCTGGGGCCAACGTCCTGACTTTC
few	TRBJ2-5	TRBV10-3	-	CAISARVQETQYF	TGTGCCATCAGTGCCCGGGTCCAAGAGACCCAGTACTTC
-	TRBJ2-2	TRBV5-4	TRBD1	CASSPGQGKSTGELFF	TGTGCCAGCAGCCCCGGACAGGGGAAGAGCACCGGGGAGCTGTTTTTT
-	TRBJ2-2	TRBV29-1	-	CSVKKTTGTGELFF	TGCAGCGTTAAAAAGACAACAGGAACCGGGGAGCTGTTTTTT
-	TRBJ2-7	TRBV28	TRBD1	CASSSPGQGVRSYEQYF	TGTGCCAGCAGTTCTCCGGGACAGGGTGTCCGGTCCTACGAGCAGTACTTC
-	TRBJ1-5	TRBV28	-	CASSWPSGDLEPQHF	TGTGCCAGCAGCTGGCCGTCTGGTGATCTCGAGCCCCAGCATTTT
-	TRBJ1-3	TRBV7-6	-	CASSLDRSSGNTIYF	TGTGCCAGCAGCTTGGACAGAAGCTCTGGAAACACCATATATTTT
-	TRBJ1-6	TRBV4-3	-	CASSPGDGTLGSPLHF	TGCGCCAGCAGCCCAGGAGATGGGACACTCGGGTCACCCCTCCACTTT
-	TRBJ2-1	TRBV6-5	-	CASSSTVGQFF	TGTGCCAGCAGTTCCACAGTGGGGCAGTTCTTC
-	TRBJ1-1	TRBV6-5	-	CASSYRQANTEAFF	TGTGCCAGCAGTTACAGGCAGGCGAACACTGAAGCTTTCTTT
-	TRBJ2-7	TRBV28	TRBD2	CASKPGGHYEQYF	TGTGCCAGCAAACCGGGGGGTCACTACGAGCAGTACTTC
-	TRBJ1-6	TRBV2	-	CASGAGHPNSPLHF	TGTGCCAGCGGGGCGGGGCATCCGAATTCACCCCTCCACTTT
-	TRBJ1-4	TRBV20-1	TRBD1	CSAREGQGLFF	TGCAGTGCTAGGGAAGGACAGGGATTGTTTTTT
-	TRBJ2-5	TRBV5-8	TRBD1	CASSSRDRGETQYF	TGTGCCAGCAGCTCGAGGGACAGGGGAGAGACCCAGTACTTC
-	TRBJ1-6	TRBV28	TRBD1	CASSRQGSSPLHF	TGTGCCAGCAGTCGACAGGGGAGTTCACCCCTCCACTTT
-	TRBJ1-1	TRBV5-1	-	CASSPRGGTEAFF	TGCGCCAGCAGCCCCCGGGGGGGCACTGAAGCTTTCTTT
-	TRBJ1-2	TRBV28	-	CASSLITGSRYGYTF	TGTGCCAGCAGTTTAATAACAGGCAGCCGCTATGGCTACACCTTC
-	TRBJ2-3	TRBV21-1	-	CASSAPVGGRVDTQYF	TGTGCCAGCAGCGCCCCGGTGGGCGGGAGAGTAGATACGCAGTATTTT
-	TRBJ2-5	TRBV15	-	CATSRDRQETQYF	TGTGCCACCAGCAGGGACAGACAAGAGACCCAGTACTTC
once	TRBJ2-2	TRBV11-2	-	CASSLEITPGTGELFF	TGTGCCAGCAGCTTAGAAATCACCCCGGGAACCGGGGAGCTGTTTTTT
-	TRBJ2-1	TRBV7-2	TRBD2	CASSKGTTLYNEQFF	TGTGCCAGCAGCAAAGGGACTACGCTCTACAATGAGCAGTTCTTC
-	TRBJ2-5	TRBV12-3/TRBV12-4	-	CASSFAVWETQYF	TGTGCCAGCAGTTTTGCGGTATGGGAGACCCAGTACTTC
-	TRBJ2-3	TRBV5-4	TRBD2	CASTPGLAGGTDTQYF	TGTGCCAGCACCCCGGGATTAGCGGGGGGCACAGATACGCAGTATTTT
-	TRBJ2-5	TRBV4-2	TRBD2	CASSQNSGGGETQYF	TGTGCCAGCAGCCAAAATAGCGGGGGAGGGGAGACCCAGTACTTC
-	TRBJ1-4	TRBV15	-	CATSRDAAGDHEKLFF	TGTGCCACCAGCAGAGATGCGGCAGGGGATCATGAAAAACTGTTTTTT
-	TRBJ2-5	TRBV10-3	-	CAVRQAPQETQYF	TGTGCCGTGAGACAGGCCCCCCAAGAGACCCAGTACTTC
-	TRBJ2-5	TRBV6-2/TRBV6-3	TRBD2	CASSYPTRGLAGGETQYF	TGTGCCAGCAGTTACCCAACCCGGGGACTAGCGGGGGGGGAGACCCAGTACTTC
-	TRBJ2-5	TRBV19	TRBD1	CASSHLPGQEETQYF	TGTGCCAGTAGCCACCTCCCGGGACAGGAAGAGACCCAGTACTTC
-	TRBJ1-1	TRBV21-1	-	CASSKDTGEAFF	TGTGCCAGCAGCAAAGATACGGGTGAAGCTTTCTTT
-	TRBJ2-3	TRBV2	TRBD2	CASSSGTSGNTQYF	TGTGCCAGCAGTTCCGGGACTAGTGGGAATACGCAGTATTTT
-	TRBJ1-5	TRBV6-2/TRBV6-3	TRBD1	CASSYRQGGQPQHF	TGTGCCAGCAGTTACCGACAGGGGGGACAGCCCCAGCATTTT
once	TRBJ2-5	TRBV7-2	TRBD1	CASSFQGAGETQYF	TGTGCCAGCAGCTTTCAGGGGGCGGGAGAGACCCAGTACTTC
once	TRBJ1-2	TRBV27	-	CASSPLYGYTF	TGTGCCAGCAGTCCCCTCTATGGCTACACCTTC
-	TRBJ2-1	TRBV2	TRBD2	CASSPLAGGHNEQFF	TGTGCCAGCAGTCCCCTAGCGGGGGGCCACAATGAGCAGTTCTTC